This entry describes one T cell receptor beta chain. Its antigen is unknown. The sample originates from a study of CD8 T cells in ankylosing spondylitis. General study points: Disease-linked clones reportedly showed significant enrichment in matched ankylosing spondylitis synovial fluid. Some of these motif variants have turned up before, in reports on reactive arthritis synovial fluid and blood.

Using its own MiXCR run on the 5' RACE reads, TCRdb lists one record per CDR3 protein. The repertoire holds 210,000 or so distinct CDR3 sequences, with roughly 25% as singletons. This CDR3 has 11 residues. V was shortened by 6 bases and J by 7 bases, with 10 bases between the two germline ends. Germline CDR1 reads MNHEY; CDR2 reads SVGAGI. The TCR sequence derives from a male donor with ankylosing spondylitis or in good health (not recorded which). The genes are TRBV6-5 and TRBJ2-7; either TRBD1 or TRBD2 may fit D (5 bases each). The sequenced material came from blood, either unsorted or a sorted T cell fraction (not recorded which). The CDR3 is CASRGVREQYF. The CDR3 DNA sequence: TGTGCCAGCAGGGGGGTACGAGAGCAGTACTTC.